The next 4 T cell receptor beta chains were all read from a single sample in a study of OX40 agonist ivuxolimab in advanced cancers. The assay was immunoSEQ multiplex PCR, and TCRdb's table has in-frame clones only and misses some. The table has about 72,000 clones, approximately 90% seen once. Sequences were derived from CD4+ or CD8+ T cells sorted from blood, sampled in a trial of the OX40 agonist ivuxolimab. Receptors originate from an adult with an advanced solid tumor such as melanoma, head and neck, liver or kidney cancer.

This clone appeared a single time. CDR3 bases: TGTGCCAGCAGCCCCCCGGGACATGAGAAGACCCAGTACTTC. This translates into CASSPPGHEKTQYF. The chain recombines TRBV5-4 with TRBJ2-5; D is perhaps TRBD1 (6 bases). This CDR3 is built from 14 residues. With 4 bases removed from V and 6 bases from J, the gap between germline ends came to 16 bases. The V gene's germline CDR1 is SGHNT and CDR2 YYREEE (reference sequence). The whole variable domain, remainder taken from reference TRBV5-4 and TRBJ2-5, is ETGVTQSPTHLIKTRGQQVTLRCSSQSGHNTVSWYQQALGQGPQFIFQYYREEENGRGNFPPRFSGLQFPNYSSELNVNALELDDSALYLCASSPPGHEKTQYFGPGTRLLVL.

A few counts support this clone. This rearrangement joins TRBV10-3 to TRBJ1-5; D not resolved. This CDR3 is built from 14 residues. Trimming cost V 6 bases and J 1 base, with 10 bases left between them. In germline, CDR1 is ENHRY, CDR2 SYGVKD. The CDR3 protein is CAIRAVWSNQPQHF. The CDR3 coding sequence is TGTGCCATCAGGGCCGTGTGGAGCAATCAGCCCCAGCATTTT.

The CDR3 here is CASIPPETQETQYF. For the CDR3, the DNA is TGTGCCAGCATCCCCCCAGAGACCCAAGAGACCCAGTACTTC. The chain has TRBV6-1 and TRBJ2-5; D gene ambiguous. This CDR3 contains 14 residues. Germline loops: CDR1 MNHNS, CDR2 SASEGT. The V end lost 7 bases, the J end lost 1 base, and 13 bases lay between the germline ends.

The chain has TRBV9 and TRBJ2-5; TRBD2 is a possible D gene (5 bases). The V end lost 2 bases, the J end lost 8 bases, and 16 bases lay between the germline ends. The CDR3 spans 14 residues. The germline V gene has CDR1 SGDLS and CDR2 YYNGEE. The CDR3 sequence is CASSVGNDGVTQYF. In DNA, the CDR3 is TGTGCCAGCAGCGTCGGGAACGACGGAGTCACCCAGTACTTC. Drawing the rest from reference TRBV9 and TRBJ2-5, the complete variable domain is DSGVTQTPKHLITATGQRVTLRCSPRSGDLSVYWYQQSLDQGLQFLIQYYNGEERAKGNILERFSAQQFPDLHSELNLSSLELGDSALYFCASSVGNDGVTQYFGPGTRLLVL.